This T cell receptor beta chain was captured by sequencing in a study of shared clonotypes between healthy human individuals. About the study: The plates for each donor numbered three CD4 naive, three CD4 memory, two CD8 naive and one CD8 memory.

Whole-study findings and limits: Having only a few donors restricted how much genetic and exposure-history diversity was captured.

V lost 0 bases, J lost 4 bases, and 6 bases stayed unmatched. The CDR3 totals 16 residues. Per germline, CDR1 SGHRS and CDR2 YFSETQ. Of note for this clone: No antigen is known for it.

DNA at about 0.2 ug, 25,000 to 30,000 T cell genomes, went into sorted-subset replicate PCRs. TCRdb keeps only in-frame clones here, not all; method: immunoSEQ multiplex PCR. The sample shows roughly 2,500,000 clones, 90% to 95% of them seen only once. The rearrangement links TRBV5-1 to TRBJ1-1; 10 bases agree with TRBD1. The sequenced material came from naive CD4+ T cells from PBMCs. Specified subset: CD45RA+ positively selected. This TCR derives from a man younger than 35 in good health. Some clones in this sample may be carry-over from other donors' samples. The CDR3 sequence is CASSLGDRGRATEAFF. The DNA for the CDR3 is TGCGCCAGCAGCTTGGGGGACAGGGGAAGGGCCACTGAAGCTTTCTTT.